This TCR beta chain originates from a study of cytomegalovirus exposure and HLA in healthy donors. The study ran its PCR with 60 Vbeta and 13 Jbeta primers. The protocol was immunoSEQ multiplex PCR, while the TCRdb copy is restricted to in-frame clones and leaves out a portion. The profile shows over 150,000 clones, about 80% of them singletons. To note about this clone: The target antigen is unknown.

Study-wide findings and caveats: Earlier analysis yielded a pattern in which most TCR beta V segments were productive about 87% or about 30% of the time. At a 0.05 false discovery rate, a later analysis found 16,951 TCR beta sequences to be associated with HLA alleles.

Trimming removed 3 bases from V and 6 bases from J; junction bases left unmatched: 5. Germline lookup yields CDR1 SGDLS and CDR2 YYNGEE. CDR3 length: 15 amino acids. V is TRBV9 and J is TRBJ2-1; 11 nucleotides match TRBD2. The TCR was taken from a woman aged 60-75 years in good health and CMV-seropositive. The sequencing input was PBMCs. The CDR3: CASSAGLAGLNEQFF. CDR3 nucleotide sequence: TGTGCCAGCAGCGCTGGACTAGCGGGCCTCAATGAGCAGTTCTTC.